This is a list of T cell receptor beta chains from one sample in a study of blood T cell repertoires in COVID-19. The assay was immunoSEQ multiplex PCR, and TCRdb's table has in-frame clones only and misses some. This repertoire shows 170,000 or so clones, around 90% found once; its top ten account for 0.58%. Sequenced: peripheral blood. Receptors were obtained from a man aged 55 to 70 with COVID-19, enrolled during active disease. Both conserved end residues are part of each CDR3. Fields, in order: CDR3 protein, CDR3 DNA, J gene, D gene, V gene, clone size. A D gene is named only where the DNA matches it firmly. Where a row states a size, it is once, few, many or the class of an expanded clone; other rows omit it.

cdr3_aa: CAWSGMGLTYGYTF
cdr3_nt: TGTGCCTGGAGTGGAATGGGACTCACCTATGGCTACACCTTC
j_call: TRBJ1-2
d_call: -
v_call: TRBV30
clone_size: -

cdr3_aa: CAISESGQGAMGYTF
cdr3_nt: TGTGCCATCAGTGAGTCGGGACAGGGGGCGATGGGCTACACCTTC
j_call: TRBJ1-2
d_call: TRBD1
v_call: TRBV10-3
clone_size: -

cdr3_aa: CASSQTSGGVDTQYF
cdr3_nt: TGTGCCAGCAGCCAGACTAGCGGGGGGGTAGATACGCAGTATTTT
j_call: TRBJ2-3
d_call: TRBD2
v_call: TRBV7-9
clone_size: -

cdr3_aa: CASSAKHSNQPQHF
cdr3_nt: TGTGCCAGCAGTGCCAAACATAGCAATCAGCCCCAGCATTTT
j_call: TRBJ1-5
d_call: -
v_call: TRBV6-6
clone_size: -

cdr3_aa: CVFGREGNEQFF
cdr3_nt: TGCGTTTTCGGGAGGGAGGGCAATGAGCAGTTCTTC
j_call: TRBJ2-1
d_call: TRBD2
v_call: TRBV10-1
clone_size: -

cdr3_aa: CASKRQVNTEAFF
cdr3_nt: TGTGCCAGCAAGAGACAGGTGAACACTGAAGCTTTCTTT
j_call: TRBJ1-1
d_call: -
v_call: TRBV6-5
clone_size: once

cdr3_aa: CASSQDGLAGGGETQYF
cdr3_nt: TGCGCCAGCAGCCAAGATGGGCTAGCGGGAGGGGGAGAGACCCAGTACTTC
j_call: TRBJ2-5
d_call: TRBD2
v_call: TRBV4-3
clone_size: -

cdr3_aa: CATSESGSPSYEQYF
cdr3_nt: TGTGCCACCAGTGAGTCCGGGAGTCCCTCCTACGAGCAGTACTTC
j_call: TRBJ2-7
d_call: -
v_call: TRBV24-1
clone_size: -

cdr3_aa: CASNPQAGVDGYTF
cdr3_nt: TGTGCCAGCAACCCACAGGCAGGGGTCGATGGCTACACCTTC
j_call: TRBJ1-2
d_call: -
v_call: TRBV6-6
clone_size: -

cdr3_aa: CASRQGANYNEQFF
cdr3_nt: TGTGCCAGTAGACAGGGGGCGAACTACAATGAGCAGTTCTTC
j_call: TRBJ2-1
d_call: TRBD1
v_call: TRBV11-3
clone_size: -

cdr3_aa: CASSPPGLNTEAFF
cdr3_nt: TGTGCCAGCAGCCCACCCGGACTCAACACTGAAGCTTTCTTT
j_call: TRBJ1-1
d_call: -
v_call: TRBV9
clone_size: -

cdr3_aa: CASSQEVGGASGNTIYF
cdr3_nt: TGTGCCAGCAGCCAAGAAGTAGGCGGGGCTTCTGGAAACACCATATATTTT
j_call: TRBJ1-3
d_call: -
v_call: TRBV3-1/TRBV3-2
clone_size: -

cdr3_aa: CASSPVTGGASGANVLTF
cdr3_nt: TGTGCCAGCTCACCGGTGACAGGGGGCGCGTCTGGGGCCAACGTCCTGACTTTC
j_call: TRBJ2-6
d_call: TRBD1
v_call: TRBV18
clone_size: -

cdr3_aa: CASSLSGRADGYTF
cdr3_nt: TGTGCCAGCAGTTTATCGGGCAGGGCGGATGGCTACACCTTC
j_call: TRBJ1-2
d_call: -
v_call: TRBV27
clone_size: -